Only a few counts were recorded for the clone carrying this T cell receptor beta chain. V lost 8 bases, J lost 1 base, and 7 bases stayed unmatched. Germline V gene data show CDR1 as GTSNPN and CDR2 as SVGIG (reference sequence). The CDR3 is 13 residues long. The data belong to a study of human T cells and chemical hapten exposure. Time point reported: patch test 3, about 24 weeks after DPC sensitization. The sample's treatment: therapeutic diphenylcyclopropenone sensitization with weekly scalp DPC. One entry per CDR3 protein, called by TCRdb with MiXCR from the RACE reads. Found here are 90,000 to 140,000 distinct CDR3 sequences, about 34% of them singletons; the top ten hold roughly 2.7%.

The receptor comes from a man in his forties with alopecia areata. Some clones in this sample may be carry-over from other donors' samples. V gene TRBV30 combines with J gene TRBJ2-7; TRBD1 aligns across 8 bases. The sequenced sample was whole blood, obtained in connection with sensitization to the hapten diphenylcyclopropenone (DPC). CDR3 bases: TGTGCCGGGAAGAGGACAGGGTCCTACGAGCAGTACGTC. This sequence encodes CAGKRTGSYEQYV.